These 21 T cell receptor beta chains came from one sample sequenced in a study of OX40 agonist ivuxolimab in advanced cancers. Method: immunoSEQ multiplex PCR; TCRdb's copy keeps in-frame clones and lacks some. The data contain about 80,000 clones, approximately 92% of them singletons. The sequenced sample was CD4+ or CD8+ T cells sorted from blood, obtained in a trial of the OX40 agonist ivuxolimab. The receptors derive from an adult with an advanced solid tumor such as melanoma, head and neck, liver or kidney cancer.

This chain connects TRBV13 to TRBJ1-1; perhaps TRBD1 as D (6 bases). CDR3 length: 14 residues. Trimming took off 5 bases at V and 1 base at J, with 11 bases between the two ends. Germline V gene lookup returns CDR1 PRHDT and CDR2 FYEKMQ (reference sequence). The CDR3 nucleotides read TGTGCCAGCAGCGGAACAGGGTGGAACACTGAAGCTTTCTTT. Protein product: CASSGTGWNTEAFF. Combining the CDR3 with reference TRBV13 and TRBJ1-1 gives the whole variable domain AAGVIQSPRHLIKEKRETATLKCYPIPRHDTVYWYQQGPGQDPQFLISFYEKMQSDKGSIPDRFSAQQFSDYHSELNMSSLELGDSALYFCASSGTGWNTEAFFGQGTRLTVV.

V and J are TRBV28 and TRBJ2-1; D gene ambiguous. The V end lost 3 bases, the J end lost 0 bases, and 15 bases lay between the germline ends. CDR3 size: 17 residues. Germline V CDR1 and CDR2: MDHEN, SYDVKM. The CDR3 loop is CASSFLIAESSYNEQFF. In DNA form, the CDR3 reads TGTGCCAGCAGTTTTCTAATTGCCGAAAGCTCCTACAATGAGCAGTTCTTC.

The chain is built from TRBV27 and TRBJ2-1; a possible D gene is TRBD2 (7 bases). Per the germline V gene, CDR1 is MNHEY and CDR2 is SMNVEV (reference sequence). The CDR3 loop spans 16 amino acids. Trimming shortened V by 7 bases and J by 3 bases, and 19 bases separated the two germline ends. CDR3 residues: CASKPLGGPDYNEQFF. For the CDR3, the DNA is TGTGCCAGCAAACCATTGGGGGGGCCGGACTACAATGAGCAGTTCTTC.

This chain joins TRBV19 and TRBJ1-2, with D perhaps matching TRBD1 (5 bases). This CDR3 region has 15 residues. Germline CDR1 LNHDA, CDR2 SQIVND (reference sequence). The germline V and J ends were trimmed by 1 base and 8 bases, with 17 bases remaining between them. CDR3 bases: TGTGCCAGTAGTATAGCCTGGGACTCCAACCGGGGCTACACCTTC. It yields the protein CASSIAWDSNRGYTF.

J is TRBJ2-7 and V is TRBV7-9; D gene unclear. Per the germline V gene, CDR1 is SEHNR and CDR2 is FQNEAQ (reference sequence). V dropped 3 bases and J dropped 0 bases, with 6 bases sitting between them. The CDR3 length is 13 residues. Here the CDR3 DNA reads TGTGCCAGCAGCTTCTCTGGCTCCTACGAGCAGTACTTC. It codes for CASSFSGSYEQYF.

The chain recombines TRBV14 with TRBJ2-7; 10 bases line up with TRBD1. After removal of 3 bases from V and 6 bases from J, the junction contained 8 bases not matched to a gene. CDR3 length equals 15 residues. CDR1 and CDR2 from the germline V gene are SGHDN and FVKESK. As DNA, the CDR3 is TGTGCCAGCAGCCAGTCACCGGGACAGGGGACCGAGCAGTACTTC. Translating it yields CASSQSPGQGTEQYF.

The chain joins TRBV7-2 to TRBJ1-1; 8 nucleotides align to TRBD1. J lost 4 bases, V lost 5 bases, and 3 bases had no gene match. Per the germline V gene, CDR1 is SGHTA and CDR2 is FQGNSA. The CDR3 is 13 residues long. CDR3 in DNA: TGTGCCAGCAGCCTTGGGACAGGCACTGAAGCTTTCTTT. This gives the protein CASSLGTGTEAFF.

The J gene is TRBJ2-7, the V gene TRBV6-1; 8 nucleotides match TRBD2. This CDR3 has 14 residues. V was clipped by 6 bases and J by 2 bases; unmatched bases: 6. Germline CDR1 MNHNS, CDR2 SASEGT. In nucleotides, the CDR3 is TGTGCCAGCAGCCTCGGGGGGGACACCTACGAGCAGTACTTC. Translating it yields CASSLGGDTYEQYF.

The J gene is TRBJ2-1, the V gene TRBV11-2; D is undetermined. V was shortened by 2 bases and J by 7 bases, with 9 bases between the two germline ends. This CDR3 contains 13 residues. The V gene's germline CDR1 is SGHAT and CDR2 FQNNGV. In DNA form, the CDR3 reads TGTGCCAGCAGCTTATATATTGAGAATGAGCAGTTCTTC. Translation gives CASSLYIENEQFF.

The chain employs TRBV29-1 and TRBJ2-7; D might be TRBD1 or TRBD2, each matching 5 bases. From germline, CDR1 is SQVTM and CDR2 ANQGSEA. With 4 bases removed from V and 2 bases from J, the gap between germline ends came to 12 bases. The CDR3 spans 13 residues. CDR3 residues: CSVVRDGPYEQYF. CDR3 sequence (DNA): TGCAGCGTTGTCCGGGACGGTCCCTACGAGCAGTACTTC.

The rearrangement links TRBV5-6 to TRBJ1-2, with a possible D match to TRBD1 (5 bases). Deletions cut 4 bases from V and 4 bases from J, with 11 bases between. Per the germline V gene, CDR1 is SGHDT and CDR2 is YYEEEE. The CDR3 extends over 13 amino acids. For the CDR3, the DNA is TGTGCCAGCAGCCCCGGGGCGGGCTATGGCTACACCTTC. It translates to CASSPGAGYGYTF.

V and J are TRBV11-3 and TRBJ2-3, with 9 bases aligning to TRBD2. The CDR3 length is 15 residues. CDR1 is SGHNT, CDR2 YENEEA, per germline. V gave up 5 bases and J gave up 4 bases; unmatched junction bases: 7. Here the CDR3 DNA reads TGTGCCAGCAGCCCACAGCGGGGGGTGTCAGATACGCAGTATTTT. Translation: CASSPQRGVSDTQYF.

This chain uses TRBV7-2 with TRBJ2-6; a weak D match, TRBD1 (6 bases). The CDR3 runs 16 residues. V lost 5 bases, J lost 0 bases, and 11 bases lay in between. Germline lookup yields CDR1 SGHTA and CDR2 FQGNSA. Here the CDR3 DNA reads TGTGCCAGCAGCCCACAGGGTTACTCTGGGGCCAACGTCCTGACTTTC. Its protein is CASSPQGYSGANVLTF.

The chain is built from TRBV5-1 and TRBJ2-1, with D unresolved. CDR1 and CDR2 (germline): SGHRS, YFSETQ. Between the trimmed V and J ends, which lost 0 bases and 1 base, there was a span of 8 bases. The CDR3 spans 15 residues. The CDR3 region is CASSLDWGSYNEQFF. The CDR3 DNA reads TGCGCCAGCAGCTTGGATTGGGGATCCTACAATGAGCAGTTCTTC.

DNA for the CDR3: TGTGCCAGCGATGATCTGGGTCGGATTAGTTACGAGCAGTACTTC. Encoded protein: CASDDLGRISYEQYF. The chain uses TRBV7-2 and TRBJ2-7; D is uncertain. The CDR3 totals 15 residues. Trimming took off 8 bases at V and 4 bases at J, with 21 bases between the two ends. Germline CDR1 is SGHTA and CDR2 is FQGNSA.

The CDR3 loop is CASSVGIGNTEAFF. In nucleotides, the CDR3 is TGTGCCAGCAGCGTAGGTATAGGGAACACTGAAGCTTTCTTT. The chain is built from TRBV9 and TRBJ1-1; D call uncertain. The CDR3 is 14 residues long. Germline V gene sequence: CDR1 SGDLS, CDR2 YYNGEE. The germline V and J ends were trimmed by 0 bases and 1 base, with 7 bases remaining between them.

This clone was observed once. J is TRBJ2-6 and V is TRBV29-1, with 9 positions matching TRBD1. V trimming: 7 bases; J trimming: 1 base; junction bases outside the gene matches: 11. The CDR3 contains 17 residues. Germline CDR1 and CDR2: SQVTM and ANQGSEA. The CDR3 sequence is CSAGNRGLESGANVLTF. The CDR3 bases are TGCAGCGCTGGGAACAGGGGGCTGGAGTCTGGGGCCAACGTCCTGACTTTC.

Concerning this clone itself: The germline gene is not matched at one end of the junction; a read error may be the cause. The rearrangement links TRBV2 to TRBJ2-2; no clear D. This CDR3 contains 13 residues. The V gene's germline CDR1 is SNHLY and CDR2 FYNNEI. For the CDR3, the DNA is TGTGTCAGCAGTGAAACGGGCTCCGGGGAGCTGTTTTTT. This gives the protein CVSSETGSGELFF.

The chain combines TRBV10-3 with TRBJ2-3; 10 bases match TRBD2. Germline assignment: CDR1 ENHRY and CDR2 SYGVKD. V lost 4 bases to trimming and J lost 2 bases; unmatched junction nucleotides: 15. The CDR3 spans 19 residues. This chain's CDR3 is CAISAVSGGPNYFTDTQYF. The CDR3 DNA reads as TGTGCCATCAGTGCGGTTAGCGGGGGGCCCAATTATTTCACAGATACGCAGTATTTT.

A single count supports this clone. The rearrangement links TRBV9 to TRBJ2-5; D gene unclear. Germline values: CDR1 SGDLS, CDR2 YYNGEE. The CDR3 length is 15 residues. V was pared by 4 bases and J by 5 bases, with 18 bases between. CDR3 in DNA: TGTGCCAGCAGCTTGTGGGGTGGGCTTGTGGAGACCCAGTACTTC. Its translation is CASSLWGGLVETQYF.

This sequence joins TRBV5-8 and TRBJ1-6; no definite D call. With 2 bases removed from V and 6 bases from J, the gap between germline ends came to 15 bases. There are 16 residues in the CDR3. Germline V gene sequence: CDR1 SGHTS, CDR2 YDEGEE. Written as DNA, the CDR3 is TGTGCCAGCAGCTTATGGGCGGCCATTCCTAATTCACCCCTCCACTTT. It specifies CASSLWAAIPNSPLHF.